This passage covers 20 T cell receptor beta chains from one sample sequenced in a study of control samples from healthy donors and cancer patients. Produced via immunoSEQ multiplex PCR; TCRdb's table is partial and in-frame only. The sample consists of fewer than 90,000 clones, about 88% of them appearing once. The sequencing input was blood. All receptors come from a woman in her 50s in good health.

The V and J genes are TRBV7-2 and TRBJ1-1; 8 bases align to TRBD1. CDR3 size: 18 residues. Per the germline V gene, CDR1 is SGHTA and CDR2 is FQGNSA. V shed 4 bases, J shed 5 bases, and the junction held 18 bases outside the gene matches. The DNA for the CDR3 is TGTGCCAGCAGCTCCCTCTCAGGGGGCAATTGGGGGGGAACTGAAGCTTTCTTT. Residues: CASSSLSGGNWGGTEAFF.

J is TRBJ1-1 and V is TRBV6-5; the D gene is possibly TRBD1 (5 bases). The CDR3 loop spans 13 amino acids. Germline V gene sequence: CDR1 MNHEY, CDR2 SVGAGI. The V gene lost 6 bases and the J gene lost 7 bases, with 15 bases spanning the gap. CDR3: CASRTQDGDEAFF. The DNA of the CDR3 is TGTGCCAGCAGAACACAGGACGGGGATGAAGCTTTCTTT.

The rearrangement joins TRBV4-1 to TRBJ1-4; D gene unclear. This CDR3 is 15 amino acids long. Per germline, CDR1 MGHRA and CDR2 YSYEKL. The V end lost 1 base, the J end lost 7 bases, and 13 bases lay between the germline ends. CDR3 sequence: CASSQGVREGEKLFF. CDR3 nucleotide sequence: TGCGCCAGCAGCCAAGGCGTCCGGGAGGGTGAAAAACTGTTTTTT.

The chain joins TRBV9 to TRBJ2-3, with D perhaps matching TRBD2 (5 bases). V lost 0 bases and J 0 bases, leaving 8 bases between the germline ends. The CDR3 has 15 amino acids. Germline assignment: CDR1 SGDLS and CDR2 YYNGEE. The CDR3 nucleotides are TGTGCCAGCAGCGTAGGCCAGCGGAGCACAGATACGCAGTATTTT. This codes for CASSVGQRSTDTQYF.

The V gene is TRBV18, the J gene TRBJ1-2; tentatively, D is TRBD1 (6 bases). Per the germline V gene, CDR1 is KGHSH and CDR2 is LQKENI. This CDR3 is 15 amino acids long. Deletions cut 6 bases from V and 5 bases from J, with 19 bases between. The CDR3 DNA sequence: TGTGCCAGCTCGCTCTCCTTGGACAGTTCATATGGCTACACCTTC. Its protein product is CASSLSLDSSYGYTF.

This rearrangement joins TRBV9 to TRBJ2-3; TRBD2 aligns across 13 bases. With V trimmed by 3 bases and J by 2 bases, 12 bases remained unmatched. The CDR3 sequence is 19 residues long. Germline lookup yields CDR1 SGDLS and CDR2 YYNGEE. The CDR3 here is CASSATSGGATLPTDTQYF. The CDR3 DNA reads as TGTGCCAGCAGCGCAACTAGCGGGGGGGCAACTCTCCCCACAGATACGCAGTATTTT.

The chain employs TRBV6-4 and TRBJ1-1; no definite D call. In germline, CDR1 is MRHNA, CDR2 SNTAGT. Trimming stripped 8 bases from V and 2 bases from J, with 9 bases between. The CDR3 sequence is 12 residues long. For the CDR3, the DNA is TGTGCCAGCCGGCTGGAAAACACTGAAGCTTTCTTT. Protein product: CASRLENTEAFF.

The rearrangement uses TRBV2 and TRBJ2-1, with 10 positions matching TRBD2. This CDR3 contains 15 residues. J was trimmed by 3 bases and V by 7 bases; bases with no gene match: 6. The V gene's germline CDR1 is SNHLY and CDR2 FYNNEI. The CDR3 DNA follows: TGTGCCAGCACAAGCGGGGGGGCCGGCTACAATGAGCAGTTCTTC. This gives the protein CASTSGGAGYNEQFF.

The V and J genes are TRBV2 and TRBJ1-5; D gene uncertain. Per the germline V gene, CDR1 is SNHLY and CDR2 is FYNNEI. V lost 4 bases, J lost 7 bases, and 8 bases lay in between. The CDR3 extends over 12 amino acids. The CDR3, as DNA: TGTGCCAGCAGTGCAGATCTCCAGCCCCAGCATTTT. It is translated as CASSADLQPQHF.

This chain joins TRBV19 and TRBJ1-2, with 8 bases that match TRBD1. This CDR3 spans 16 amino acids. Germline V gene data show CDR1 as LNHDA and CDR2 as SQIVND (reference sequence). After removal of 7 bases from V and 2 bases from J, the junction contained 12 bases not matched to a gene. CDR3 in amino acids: CASTTIDRGRNYGYTF. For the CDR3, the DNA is TGTGCCAGTACCACAATCGACAGGGGAAGAAACTATGGCTACACCTTC.

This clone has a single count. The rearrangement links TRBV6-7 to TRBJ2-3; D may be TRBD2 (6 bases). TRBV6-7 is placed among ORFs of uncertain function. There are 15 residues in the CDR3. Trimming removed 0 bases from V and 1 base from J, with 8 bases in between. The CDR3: CASSYSRLGTDTQYF. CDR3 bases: TGTGCCAGCAGTTACTCGAGACTAGGCACAGATACGCAGTATTTT.

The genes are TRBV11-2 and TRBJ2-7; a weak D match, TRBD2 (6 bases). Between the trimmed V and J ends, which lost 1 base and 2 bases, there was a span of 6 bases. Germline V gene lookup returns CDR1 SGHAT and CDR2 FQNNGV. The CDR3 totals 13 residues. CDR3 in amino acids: CASSLGLAYEQYF. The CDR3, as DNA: TGTGCCAGCAGCTTAGGACTAGCCTACGAGCAGTACTTC.

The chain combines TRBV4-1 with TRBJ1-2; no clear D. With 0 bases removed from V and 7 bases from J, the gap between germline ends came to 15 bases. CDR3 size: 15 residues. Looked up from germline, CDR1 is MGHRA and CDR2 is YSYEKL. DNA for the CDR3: TGCGCCAGCAGCCAAGAAAGGGATTCCGGTCTTGGCTACACCTTC. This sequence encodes CASSQERDSGLGYTF.

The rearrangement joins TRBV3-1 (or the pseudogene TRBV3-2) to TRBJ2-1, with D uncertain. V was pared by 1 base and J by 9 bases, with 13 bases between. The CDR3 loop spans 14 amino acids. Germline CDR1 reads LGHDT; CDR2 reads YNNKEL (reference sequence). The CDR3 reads CASSQGPSVGEQFF. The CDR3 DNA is TGTGCCAGCAGCCAAGGTCCGAGCGTGGGTGAGCAGTTCTTC.

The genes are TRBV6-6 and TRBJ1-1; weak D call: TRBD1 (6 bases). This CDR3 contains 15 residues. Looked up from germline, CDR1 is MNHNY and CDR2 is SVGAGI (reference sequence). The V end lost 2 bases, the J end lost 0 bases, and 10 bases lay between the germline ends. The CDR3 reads CASSYPGTLNTEAFF. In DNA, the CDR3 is TGTGCCAGCAGTTACCCCGGGACACTGAACACTGAAGCTTTCTTT.

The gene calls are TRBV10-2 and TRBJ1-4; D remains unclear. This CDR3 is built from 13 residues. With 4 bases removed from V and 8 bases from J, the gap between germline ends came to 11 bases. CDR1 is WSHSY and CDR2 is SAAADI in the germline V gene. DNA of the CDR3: TGCGCCAGCAGTGCGGTGGGTGGGGAAAAACTGTTTTTT. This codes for CASSAVGGEKLFF.

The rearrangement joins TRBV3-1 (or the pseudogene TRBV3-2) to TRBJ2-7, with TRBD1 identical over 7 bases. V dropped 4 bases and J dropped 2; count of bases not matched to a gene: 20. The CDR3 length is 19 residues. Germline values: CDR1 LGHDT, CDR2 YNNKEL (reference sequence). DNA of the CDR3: TGTGCCAGCAGCCCACTCCGGGACAGACTGACGACTTCCACCTACGAGCAGTACTTC. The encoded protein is CASSPLRDRLTTSTYEQYF.

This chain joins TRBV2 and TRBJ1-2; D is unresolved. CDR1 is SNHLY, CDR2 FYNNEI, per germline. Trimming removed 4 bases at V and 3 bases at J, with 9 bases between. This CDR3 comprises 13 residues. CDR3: CASSGSNYYGYTF. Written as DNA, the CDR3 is TGTGCCAGCAGTGGGTCAAACTACTATGGCTACACCTTC.

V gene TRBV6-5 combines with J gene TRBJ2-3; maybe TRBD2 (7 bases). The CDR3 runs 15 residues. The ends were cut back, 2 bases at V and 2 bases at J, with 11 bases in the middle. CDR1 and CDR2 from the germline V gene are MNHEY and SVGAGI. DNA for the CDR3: TGTGCCAGCAGTTACCGGGGGGCTTTCACAGATACGCAGTATTTT. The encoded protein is CASSYRGAFTDTQYF.

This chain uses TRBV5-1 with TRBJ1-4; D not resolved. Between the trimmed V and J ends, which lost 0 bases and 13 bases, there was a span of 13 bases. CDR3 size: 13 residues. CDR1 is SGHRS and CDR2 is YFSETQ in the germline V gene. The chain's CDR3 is CASSLDAAPGLFF. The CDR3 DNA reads TGCGCCAGCAGCTTGGATGCAGCCCCGGGACTGTTTTTT.